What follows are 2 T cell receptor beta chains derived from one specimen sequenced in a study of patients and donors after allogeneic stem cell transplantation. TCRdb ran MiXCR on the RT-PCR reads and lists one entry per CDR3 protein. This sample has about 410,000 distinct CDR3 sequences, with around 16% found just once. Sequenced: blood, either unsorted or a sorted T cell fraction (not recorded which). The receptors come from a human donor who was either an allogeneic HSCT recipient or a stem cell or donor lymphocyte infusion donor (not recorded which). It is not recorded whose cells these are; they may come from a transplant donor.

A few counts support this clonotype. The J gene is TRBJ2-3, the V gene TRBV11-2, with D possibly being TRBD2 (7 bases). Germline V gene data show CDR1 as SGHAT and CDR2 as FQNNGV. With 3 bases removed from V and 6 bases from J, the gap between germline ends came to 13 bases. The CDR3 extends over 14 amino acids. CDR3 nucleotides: TGTGCCAGCAGCTTCCGGCGGGGGCCTGATACGCAGTATTTT. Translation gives CASSFRRGPDTQYF.

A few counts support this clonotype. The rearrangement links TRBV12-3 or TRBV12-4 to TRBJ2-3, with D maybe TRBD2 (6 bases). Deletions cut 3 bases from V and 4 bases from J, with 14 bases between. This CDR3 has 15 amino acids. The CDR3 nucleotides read TGTGCCAGCAGTTTTAGGGGCGGGATAGCAGATACGCAGTATTTT. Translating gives CASSFRGGIADTQYF.